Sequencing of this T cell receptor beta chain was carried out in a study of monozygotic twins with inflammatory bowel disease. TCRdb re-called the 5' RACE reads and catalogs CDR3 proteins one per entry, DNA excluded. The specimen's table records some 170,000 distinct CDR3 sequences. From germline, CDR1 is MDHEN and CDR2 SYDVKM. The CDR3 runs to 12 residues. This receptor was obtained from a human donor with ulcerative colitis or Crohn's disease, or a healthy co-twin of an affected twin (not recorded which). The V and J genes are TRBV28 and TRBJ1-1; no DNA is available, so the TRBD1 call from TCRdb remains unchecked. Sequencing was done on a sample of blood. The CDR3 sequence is CASKLGDTEAFF.